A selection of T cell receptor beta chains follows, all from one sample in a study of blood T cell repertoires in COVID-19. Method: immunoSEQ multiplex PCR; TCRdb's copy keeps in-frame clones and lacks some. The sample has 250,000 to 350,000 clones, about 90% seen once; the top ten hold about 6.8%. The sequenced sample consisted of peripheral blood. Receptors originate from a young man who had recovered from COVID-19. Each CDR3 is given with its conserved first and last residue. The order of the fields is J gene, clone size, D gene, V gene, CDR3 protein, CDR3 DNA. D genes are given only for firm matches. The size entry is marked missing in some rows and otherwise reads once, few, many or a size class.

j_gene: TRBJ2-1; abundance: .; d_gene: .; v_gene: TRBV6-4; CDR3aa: CASSEGGGRGEQFF; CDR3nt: TGTGCCAGCAGTGAAGGAGGGGGCCGGGGTGAGCAGTTCTTC
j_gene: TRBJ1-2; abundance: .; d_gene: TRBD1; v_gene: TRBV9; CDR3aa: CASSVGAGGNYGYTF; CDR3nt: TGTGCCAGCAGCGTAGGGGCAGGGGGAAACTATGGCTACACCTTC
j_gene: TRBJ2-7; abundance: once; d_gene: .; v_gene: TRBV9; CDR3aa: CASSVAASSYEQYF; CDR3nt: TGTGCCAGCAGCGTAGCAGCGAGCTCCTACGAGCAGTACTTC
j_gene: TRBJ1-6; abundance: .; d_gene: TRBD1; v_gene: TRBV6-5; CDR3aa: CASRTGGSYNSPLHF; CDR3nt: TGTGCCAGCAGAACAGGGGGTTCCTATAATTCACCCCTCCACTTT
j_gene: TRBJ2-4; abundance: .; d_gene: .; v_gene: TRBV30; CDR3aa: CAWSRSRLDIQYF; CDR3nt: TGTGCCTGGAGTCGGTCTAGGCTCGACATTCAGTACTTC
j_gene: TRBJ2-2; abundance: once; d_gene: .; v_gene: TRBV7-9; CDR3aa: CASSHTGGELFF; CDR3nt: TGTGCCAGCAGCCACACAGGGGGGGAGCTGTTTTTT
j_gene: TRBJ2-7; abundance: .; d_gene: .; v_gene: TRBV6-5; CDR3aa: CASSYDSRGSYEQYF; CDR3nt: TGTGCCAGCAGTTACGACAGTAGGGGGTCCTACGAGCAGTACTTC
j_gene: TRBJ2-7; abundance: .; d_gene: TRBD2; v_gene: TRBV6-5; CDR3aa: CASRIAGEQYF; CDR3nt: TGTGCCAGCAGGATAGCGGGGGAGCAGTACTTC
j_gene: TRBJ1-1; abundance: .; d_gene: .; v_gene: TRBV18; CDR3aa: CASSPPGGLNTEAFF; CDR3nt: TGTGCCAGCTCACCACCCGGCGGATTGAACACTGAAGCTTTCTTT
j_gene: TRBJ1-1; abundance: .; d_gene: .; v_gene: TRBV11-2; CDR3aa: CASSVDIRTEAFF; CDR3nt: TGTGCCAGCAGCGTCGACATCCGCACTGAAGCTTTCTTT
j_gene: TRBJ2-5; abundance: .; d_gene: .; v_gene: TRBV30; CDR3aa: CAWSRTDLQETQYF; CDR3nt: TGTGCCTGGAGTAGGACAGACTTACAAGAGACCCAGTACTTC
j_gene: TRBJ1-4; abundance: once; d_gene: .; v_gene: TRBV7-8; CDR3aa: CASTQAPGREKLFF; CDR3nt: TGTGCCAGCACCCAGGCCCCCGGTAGGGAAAAACTGTTTTTT
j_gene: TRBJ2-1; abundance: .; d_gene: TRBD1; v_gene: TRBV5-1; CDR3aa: CASSLPGTGAYNEQFF; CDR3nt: TGCGCCAGCAGCCTACCCGGGACAGGGGCCTACAATGAGCAGTTCTTC
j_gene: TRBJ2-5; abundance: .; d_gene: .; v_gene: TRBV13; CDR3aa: CASSLEGPTRETQYF; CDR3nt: TGTGCCAGCAGCTTAGAAGGCCCCACGCGGGAGACCCAGTACTTC
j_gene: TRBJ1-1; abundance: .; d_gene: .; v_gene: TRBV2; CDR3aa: CASSEYSNTEAFF; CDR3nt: TGTGCCAGCAGTGAGTACTCGAACACTGAAGCTTTCTTT
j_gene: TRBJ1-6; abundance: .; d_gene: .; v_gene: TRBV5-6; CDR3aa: CASSLASGTTISPLHF; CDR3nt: TGTGCCAGCAGCTTGGCCTCCGGGACAACCATTTCACCCCTCCACTTT
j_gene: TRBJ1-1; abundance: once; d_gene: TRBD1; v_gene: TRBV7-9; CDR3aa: CASSWATGANTEAFF; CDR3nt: TGTGCCAGCAGCTGGGCGACAGGGGCGAACACTGAAGCTTTCTTT
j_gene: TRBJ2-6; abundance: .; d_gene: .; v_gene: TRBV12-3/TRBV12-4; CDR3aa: CASTRGANVLTF; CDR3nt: TGTGCCAGCACCCGGGGGGCCAACGTCCTGACTTTC
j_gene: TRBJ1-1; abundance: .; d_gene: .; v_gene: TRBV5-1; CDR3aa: CASSYLTSTMNTEAFF; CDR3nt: TGCGCCAGCAGCTACTTGACTTCCACCATGAACACTGAAGCTTTCTTT
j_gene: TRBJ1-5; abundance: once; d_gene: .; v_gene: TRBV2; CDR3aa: CASSGLGDSNQPQHF; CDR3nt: TGTGCCAGCAGTGGGTTAGGGGATAGCAATCAGCCCCAGCATTTT
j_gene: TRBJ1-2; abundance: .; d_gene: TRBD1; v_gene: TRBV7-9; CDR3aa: CASGTGGGYGYTF; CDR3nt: TGTGCCAGCGGTACAGGGGGTGGGTATGGCTACACCTTC
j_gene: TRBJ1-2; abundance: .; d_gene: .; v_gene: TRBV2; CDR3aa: CASRIQADYGYTF; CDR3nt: TGTGCCAGCAGGATACAGGCAGACTATGGCTACACCTTC
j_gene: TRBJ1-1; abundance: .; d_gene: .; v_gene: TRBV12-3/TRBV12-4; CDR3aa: CASSDTRNTEAFF; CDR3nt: TGTGCCAGCAGCGACACAAGGAACACTGAAGCTTTCTTT
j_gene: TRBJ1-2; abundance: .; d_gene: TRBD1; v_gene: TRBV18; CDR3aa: CASSPGQEYGYTF; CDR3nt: TGTGCCAGCTCACCGGGACAGGAGTATGGCTACACCTTC
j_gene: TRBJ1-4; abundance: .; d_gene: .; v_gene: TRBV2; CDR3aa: CASTTASTNEKLFF; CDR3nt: TGTGCCAGCACAACAGCCTCAACTAATGAAAAACTGTTTTTT
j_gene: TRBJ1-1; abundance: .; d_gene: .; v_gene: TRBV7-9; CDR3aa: CASSLVGAEAFF; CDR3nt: TGTGCCAGCAGCTTAGTAGGGGCTGAAGCTTTCTTT
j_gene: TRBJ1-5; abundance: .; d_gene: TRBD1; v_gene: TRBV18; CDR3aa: CASSPDRAQPQHF; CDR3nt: TGTGCCAGCTCACCAGACAGGGCTCAGCCCCAGCATTTT
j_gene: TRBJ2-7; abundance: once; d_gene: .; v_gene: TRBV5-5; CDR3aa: CASSLTGEAAYEQYF; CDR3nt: TGTGCCAGCAGCTTGACAGGGGAGGCAGCCTACGAGCAGTACTTC
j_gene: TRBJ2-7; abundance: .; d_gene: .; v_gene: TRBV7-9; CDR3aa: CASSFEAGPYEQYF; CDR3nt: TGTGCCAGCAGCTTCGAGGCGGGACCCTACGAGCAGTACTTC
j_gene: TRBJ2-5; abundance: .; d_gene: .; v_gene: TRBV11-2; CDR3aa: CASSSHRAQETQYF; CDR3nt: TGTGCCAGCAGCTCGCACAGGGCTCAAGAGACCCAGTACTTC
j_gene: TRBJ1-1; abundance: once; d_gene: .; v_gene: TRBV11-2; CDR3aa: CASSFRENTEAFF; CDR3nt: TGTGCCAGCAGCTTTCGGGAGAACACTGAAGCTTTCTTT
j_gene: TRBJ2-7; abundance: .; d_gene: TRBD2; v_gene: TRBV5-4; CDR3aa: CASSPGTSGGTYEQYF; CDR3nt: TGTGCCAGCAGCCCGGGGACTAGCGGGGGTACCTACGAGCAGTACTTC
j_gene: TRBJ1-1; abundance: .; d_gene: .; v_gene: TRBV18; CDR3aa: CASSPQPVNTEAFF; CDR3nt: TGTGCCAGCTCACCACAGCCGGTGAACACTGAAGCTTTCTTT
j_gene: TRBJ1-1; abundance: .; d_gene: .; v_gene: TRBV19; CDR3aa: CASSIGYGAGNTEAFF; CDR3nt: TGTGCCAGTAGTATAGGGTATGGGGCAGGGAACACTGAAGCTTTCTTT
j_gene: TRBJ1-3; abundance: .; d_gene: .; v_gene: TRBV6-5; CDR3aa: CASSYSRTFRNTIYF; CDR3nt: TGTGCCAGCAGTTACTCGAGGACATTCAGAAACACCATATATTTT
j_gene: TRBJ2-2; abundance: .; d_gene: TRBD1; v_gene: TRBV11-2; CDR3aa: CASSLVFGDSVFAGELFF; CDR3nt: TGTGCCAGCAGCTTAGTTTTTGGGGACAGCGTATTCGCCGGGGAGCTGTTTTTT
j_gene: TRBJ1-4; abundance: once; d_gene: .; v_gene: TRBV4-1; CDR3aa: CASSQDVGAGEKLFF; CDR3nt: TGCGCCAGCAGCCAAGATGTGGGGGCCGGTGAAAAACTGTTTTTT
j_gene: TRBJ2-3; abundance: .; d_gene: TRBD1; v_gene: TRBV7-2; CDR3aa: CASSSDRGDTQYF; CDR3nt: TGTGCCAGCAGCTCGGACAGGGGGGATACGCAGTATTTT
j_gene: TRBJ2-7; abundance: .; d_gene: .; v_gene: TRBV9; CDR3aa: CASSVDGLAYEQYF; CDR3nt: TGTGCCAGCAGCGTAGACGGGCTAGCGTACGAGCAGTACTTC
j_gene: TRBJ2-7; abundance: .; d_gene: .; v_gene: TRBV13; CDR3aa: CASSRLGSWEQYF; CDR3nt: TGTGCCAGCAGCCGTTTGGGCTCCTGGGAGCAGTACTTC
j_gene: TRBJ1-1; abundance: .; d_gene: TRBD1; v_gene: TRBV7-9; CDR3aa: CASSPRQGPNTEAFF; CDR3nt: TGTGCCAGCAGCCCAAGACAGGGGCCCAACACTGAAGCTTTCTTT
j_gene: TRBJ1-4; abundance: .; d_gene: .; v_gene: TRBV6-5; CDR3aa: CASSVVEKLFF; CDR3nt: TGTGCCAGCAGCGTAGTAGAAAAACTGTTTTTT
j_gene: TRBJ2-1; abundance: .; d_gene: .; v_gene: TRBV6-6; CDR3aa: CASSYPLVYEQFF; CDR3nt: TGTGCCAGCAGTTACCCCCTCGTCTATGAGCAGTTCTTC
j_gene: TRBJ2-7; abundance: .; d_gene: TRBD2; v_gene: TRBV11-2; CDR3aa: CASSPLAGVMDEQYF; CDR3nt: TGTGCCAGCAGCCCGCTAGCGGGAGTCATGGACGAGCAGTACTTC
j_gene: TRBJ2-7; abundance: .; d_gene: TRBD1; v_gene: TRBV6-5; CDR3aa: CASSITGTGTYEQYF; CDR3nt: TGTGCCAGCAGTATTACCGGGACAGGGACATACGAGCAGTACTTC
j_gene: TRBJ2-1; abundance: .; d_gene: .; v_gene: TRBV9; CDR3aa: CASGGGGFFNEQFF; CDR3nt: TGTGCCAGCGGGGGCGGAGGTTTTTTCAATGAGCAGTTCTTC
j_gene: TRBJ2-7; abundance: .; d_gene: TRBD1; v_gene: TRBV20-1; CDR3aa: CSASKQGGSYEQYF; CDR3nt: TGCAGTGCTAGTAAACAGGGGGGCTCCTACGAGCAGTACTTC
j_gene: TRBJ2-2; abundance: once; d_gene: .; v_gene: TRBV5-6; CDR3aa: CASSFKSEEMNTGELFF; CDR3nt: TGTGCCAGCAGCTTTAAGTCCGAGGAAATGAACACCGGGGAGCTGTTTTTT
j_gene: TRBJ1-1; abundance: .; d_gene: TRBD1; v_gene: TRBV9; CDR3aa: CASSLPPGQGAAEAFF; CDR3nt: TGTGCCAGCAGTCTCCCTCCGGGACAGGGGGCCGCTGAAGCTTTCTTT
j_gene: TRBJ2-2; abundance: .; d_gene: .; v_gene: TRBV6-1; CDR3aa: CASSVNPLGQTRTGELFF; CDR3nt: TGTGCCAGCAGTGTAAATCCCTTGGGGCAGACCAGGACCGGGGAGCTGTTTTTT
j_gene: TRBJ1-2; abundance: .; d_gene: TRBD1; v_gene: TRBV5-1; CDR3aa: CASSFLGTGITASYTF; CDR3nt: TGCGCCAGCAGCTTTCTCGGGACAGGGATAACGGCGAGCTACACCTTC
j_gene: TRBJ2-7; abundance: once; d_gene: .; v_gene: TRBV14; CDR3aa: CASSQAPRTGLYF; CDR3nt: TGTGCCAGCAGCCAGGCTCCCCGGACTGGCCTCTACTTC
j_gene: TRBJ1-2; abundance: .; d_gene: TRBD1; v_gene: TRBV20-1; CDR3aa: CSASRMDRVRTGYTF; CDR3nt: TGCAGTGCTAGTAGAATGGACAGGGTAAGGACTGGCTACACCTTC